Listed below are T cell receptor beta chains from one sample, sequenced in a study of blood T cell repertoires in COVID-19. Sequenced by immunoSEQ multiplex PCR; TCRdb stores in-frame clones only, minus some. The data show about 80,000 clones, roughly 78% seen once. The material sequenced was peripheral blood. These receptors all come from a man aged 55 to 70 with COVID-19, enrolled during active disease. CDR3s include the opening cysteine and the closing phenylalanine or tryptophan. Each record gives: D gene, J gene, clone size, CDR3 length, V gene, CDR3 DNA, CDR3 protein. D genes are given only for firm matches. Not every row has a clone size; where given, it reads once, few, many or a size class.

NA,TRBJ1-1,NA,12,TRBV10-3,TGTGCCATCAGTGAGCCAACAGGGGAAGCTTTCTTT,CAISEPTGEAFF
NA,TRBJ2-5,many,14,TRBV5-1,TGCGCCAGCGGATCAGGGACAAACGAAGAGACCCAGTACTTC,CASGSGTNEETQYF
TRBD2,TRBJ2-3,NA,17,TRBV7-2,TGTGCCAGCAGCTTAGACTCGACTAGCGGGGGGGCAAATACGCAGTATTTT,CASSLDSTSGGANTQYF
NA,TRBJ2-7,NA,15,TRBV11-3,TGTGCCAGCAGCTTAGTTGAGACAGATTTCTACGAGCAGTACTTC,CASSLVETDFYEQYF
NA,TRBJ2-7,NA,14,TRBV19,TGTGCCAGTAGCCCATCAGGGGTAATCTACGAGCAGTACTTC,CASSPSGVIYEQYF
NA,TRBJ2-2,NA,14,TRBV7-2,TGTGCCAGCAGCTATGGCTCGAACACCGGGGAGCTGTTTTTT,CASSYGSNTGELFF
NA,TRBJ1-5,NA,16,TRBV18,TGTGCCAGCTCACCCACCCCGACAGGAAGCAATCAGCCCCAGCATTTT,CASSPTPTGSNQPQHF
NA,TRBJ2-1,NA,16,TRBV27,TGTGCCAGCAGTTTATCGATGGCGGGATGGGGCAATGAGCAGTTCTTC,CASSLSMAGWGNEQFF
TRBD1,TRBJ2-7,NA,16,TRBV5-4,TGTGCCAGCAGCCAAAGCCCCGGACAGGGAGGAGGCGAGCAGTACTTC,CASSQSPGQGGGEQYF
NA,TRBJ2-3,NA,14,TRBV20-1,TGCAGTGCTAGTTCGGTCCTGCGGGCAGATACGCAGTATTTT,CSASSVLRADTQYF
NA,TRBJ2-3,NA,11,TRBV6-5,TGTGCCAGCAGCTCGCAGGATACGCAGTATTTT,CASSSQDTQYF
TRBD2,TRBJ2-2,NA,18,TRBV7-3,TGTGCCAGCAGCTCGCGGACTAGCGGGGGGCCACTCGCCGGGGAGCTGTTTTTT,CASSSRTSGGPLAGELFF
TRBD2,TRBJ2-7,NA,14,TRBV6-5,TGTGCCAGCAGCAGACCGGGACTAGCGAACGAGCAGTACTTC,CASSRPGLANEQYF
TRBD2,TRBJ2-1,NA,17,TRBV15,TGTGCCACCAGCAGAGATCGGGGTAGCGGGACGTACAATGAGCAGTTCTTC,CATSRDRGSGTYNEQFF
NA,TRBJ1-3,NA,15,TRBV9,TGTGCCAGCAGCGAGCAGGGAAGGTTTCGGAACACCATATATTTT,CASSEQGRFRNTIYF
NA,TRBJ1-2,few,15,TRBV6-1,TGTGCCAGCAGTGAAGCGCCTACGAGCCACTATGGCTACACCTTC,CASSEAPTSHYGYTF
NA,TRBJ1-2,NA,16,TRBV5-5,TGTGCCAGCAGCGAAGGCCCCAGGGCGGCTAACTATGGCTACACCTTC,CASSEGPRAANYGYTF
NA,TRBJ1-3,few,13,TRBV12-3/TRBV12-4,TGTGCCAGCAGTTTACACAACGGAAACACCATATATTTT,CASSLHNGNTIYF
TRBD2,TRBJ2-4,NA,14,TRBV29-1,TGCAGCGTCGCTAGCGGGACTGGCAAAAACATTCAGTACTTC,CSVASGTGKNIQYF
TRBD1,TRBJ2-7,NA,13,TRBV7-8,TGTGCCAGCAGCCTGACAGGGGGGAACGAGCAGTACTTC,CASSLTGGNEQYF
NA,TRBJ1-1,NA,12,TRBV29-1,TGCAGCACCCAGGACAGCCACACTGAAGCTTTCTTT,CSTQDSHTEAFF
NA,TRBJ1-1,NA,12,TRBV25-1,TGTGCCAGCAGTGATCGACATACTGAAGCTTTCTTT,CASSDRHTEAFF
TRBD2,TRBJ2-2,NA,16,TRBV7-8,TGTGCCAGCAGCTCTTGGACTAGCGCGAGAACCGGGGAGCTGTTTTTT,CASSSWTSARTGELFF
NA,TRBJ1-1,NA,14,TRBV18,TGTGCCAGCTCACCAAAGGACAGCAACACTGAAGCTTTCTTT,CASSPKDSNTEAFF
TRBD1,TRBJ2-2,few,15,TRBV9,TGTGCCAGCAGCGAGGAGACAGGGGGCACCGGGGAGCTGTTTTTT,CASSEETGGTGELFF
NA,TRBJ2-3,NA,15,TRBV6-5,TGTGCCAGCAGTCCCTTCGCGGGGGCCGTAGATACGCAGTATTTT,CASSPFAGAVDTQYF
NA,TRBJ1-5,NA,17,TRBV27,TGTGCCAGCAGTTTTTGGGGCAGGCAGGGTCGCAATCAGCCCCAGCATTTT,CASSFWGRQGRNQPQHF
NA,TRBJ2-5,NA,16,TRBV5-1,TGCGCCAGCAGCTTGACCCCCCTTACTCGGTCGGAGACCCAGTACTTC,CASSLTPLTRSETQYF
TRBD2,TRBJ2-1,NA,15,TRBV7-3,TGTGCCAGCAGCTCTCTTGGGGGGGTCGGTAATGAGCAGTTCTTC,CASSSLGGVGNEQFF
NA,TRBJ2-1,NA,15,TRBV11-3,TGTGCCAGCAGCTTAGCAGGTCGGATATACAATGAGCAGTTCTTC,CASSLAGRIYNEQFF
NA,TRBJ1-4,NA,16,TRBV11-3,TGTGCCAGCAGCTTAGTGGGTGTTAGCACTAATGAAAAACTGTTTTTT,CASSLVGVSTNEKLFF
TRBD1,TRBJ1-6,NA,16,TRBV5-6,TGTGCCAGCAGCTTTTCCACAGGGGGAAGAAATTCACCCCTCCACTTT,CASSFSTGGRNSPLHF
TRBD1,TRBJ2-7,few,14,TRBV11-2,TGTGCCAGCAGCCGACAGGGGGCGGCCTACGAGCAGTACTTC,CASSRQGAAYEQYF
TRBD1,TRBJ2-5,NA,15,TRBV7-2,TGTGCCAGCAGCATGACAGGGTTTCGCGTAAAGACCCAGTACTTC,CASSMTGFRVKTQYF
TRBD1,TRBJ1-4,NA,13,TRBV15,TGTGCCACCCGACGGACAGGCGATGAAAAACTGTTTTTT,CATRRTGDEKLFF
TRBD1,TRBJ1-4,NA,15,TRBV4-1,TGCGCCAGCAGCCGGGAGACAGGGCGACAGGAAAAACTGTTTTTT,CASSRETGRQEKLFF
TRBD2,TRBJ2-7,NA,21,TRBV23-1,TGCGCCAGCAGTCAAATAAATGGACTAGCGGGCCACGCAGAGGGTAACTACGAGCAGTACTTC,CASSQINGLAGHAEGNYEQYF
NA,TRBJ2-1,NA,14,TRBV7-3,TGTGCCAGCAGCTTTTCCGCGACTACCAATGAGCAGTTCTTC,CASSFSATTNEQFF
TRBD1,TRBJ2-2,few,11,TRBV6-2/TRBV6-3,TGTGCCAGCAGTAAGGGGACAGCCCTCGCGTTT,CASSKGTALAF
TRBD2,TRBJ2-1,NA,17,TRBV3-1/TRBV3-2,TGTGCCAGCAGTCAGCGGTTAGCGGGGGGCCGGGAAGGTGAGCAGTTCTTC,CASSQRLAGGREGEQFF
NA,TRBJ1-1,NA,13,TRBV6-5,TGTGCCAGCAGTTACTCGTTACAAACTGAAGCTTTCTTT,CASSYSLQTEAFF